The present T cell receptor (beta chain) was sequenced within a study of early T cells in non-severe SARS-CoV-2 infection. Study in general: The sequenced material was bulk RNA from unsorted whole blood, and its chains were unpaired.

This clonotype has at least ten counts. The antigen is not known. Tagging with unique molecular identifiers was applied to individual cDNA molecules. TCRdb independently ran MiXCR on the 5' RACE reads; one entry per CDR3 protein. The table lists about 48,000 distinct CDR3 sequences, around 14% of them singletons. Germline CDR1 MDHEN, CDR2 SYDVKM. V shed 2 bases, J shed 2 bases, and the junction held 3 bases outside the gene matches. The CDR3 covers 14 residues. Study-wide results and caveats: Anti-spike CD8 responses were favored by VDJdb matching, which missed private and CD4 specificities.

The sequenced material came from whole blood. The clonotype was recovered from an adult who was a healthcare worker with PCR-confirmed SARS-CoV-2 infection or an uninfected control (not recorded which). V gene TRBV28 combines with J gene TRBJ2-7; TRBD2 agrees at 7 bases. The CDR3 loop reads CASSLAGEPYEQYF. CDR3 DNA: TGTGCCAGCAGTTTAGCGGGAGAACCCTACGAGCAGTACTTC.